The present T cell receptor (beta chain) was sequenced within a study of blood T cell repertoires in COVID-19. Study background: Acute-phase and convalescent COVID-19 samples originated in the United States, Italy and Spain.

Across about two dozen US areas, participants ranged in age from about 18 to 100 years. Repertoires were generated with immunoSEQ multiplex PCR, while TCRdb's copy carries only in-frame clones and drops some. Of fewer than 350,000 clones in the sample, 85% were seen once. With 5 bases clipped from V and 5 bases from J, the junction kept 9 bases outside the gene matches. The CDR3 is 14 residues long. Germline CDR1 SGHNT, CDR2 YENEEA. The specimen sequenced was PBMCs or T cells enriched from blood (not recorded which). The chain carries TRBV11-3 and TRBJ2-7; 7 bases line up with TRBD2. This sequence was found in a woman between 50 and 59 years old who had recovered from COVID-19. The CDR3 is CASSRGDSWDEQYF. The CDR3 bases are TGTGCCAGCAGCCGGGGGGACTCATGGGACGAGCAGTACTTC.